The 24 T cell receptor beta chains reported below all come from one sample, sequenced in a study of cytomegalovirus exposure and HLA in healthy donors. In the PCR, 60 Vbeta and 13 Jbeta primers were used. Clones were sequenced by immunoSEQ multiplex PCR, and TCRdb holds only the in-frame ones, with some missing. The data show approximately 240,000 clones, 77% seen once. The sequencing input was PBMCs. Receptors originate from a woman aged 55-69 years in good health and CMV-seropositive.

The count of this clone is one. One end of the junction does not line up with germline, which may come from a read error. The V call is TRBV10-3, the J call TRBJ2-1; D is possibly TRBD1 or TRBD2 (5 bases each). Germline values: CDR1 ENHRY, CDR2 SYGVKD. The CDR3 extends over 14 amino acids. The CDR3 DNA reads TGTGCCATCGGTGAGGGGCACTCCTACAATGAGCAGTTCTTC. Translating it yields CAIGEGHSYNEQFF.

This rearrangement joins TRBV4-3 to TRBJ1-1; D not resolved. V gave up 4 bases and J gave up 1 base, with 13 bases separating them. Germline V gene data show CDR1 as LGHNA and CDR2 as YSLEER. The CDR3 extends over 15 amino acids. CDR3 nucleotide sequence: TGCGCCAGCAGCCTCGACCGGCGGGGGAACACTGAAGCTTTCTTT. Protein: CASSLDRRGNTEAFF.

J is TRBJ2-1 and V is TRBV11-3; 7 bases align to TRBD2. V trimming: 3 bases; J trimming: 10 bases; junction bases outside the gene matches: 9. This CDR3 has 14 residues. The germline CDR1 and CDR2 sequences are SGHNT and YENEEA. For the CDR3, the DNA is TGTGCCAGCAGCTTCACAAGGACTAGTGAGGAGCAGTTCTTC. Protein sequence: CASSFTRTSEEQFF.

The V and J genes are TRBV9 and TRBJ2-5; D uncertain. The V end was cut by 4 bases, the J end by 7 bases, with 11 bases between. Germline-derived CDR1 and CDR2 are SGDLS and YYNGEE. The CDR3 is made up of 12 amino acids. The CDR3 sequence: CASSPSSGTQYF. The CDR3 coding sequence is TGTGCCAGCAGCCCCTCGTCAGGGACCCAGTACTTC.

The V gene is TRBV19, the J gene TRBJ2-2; D possibly corresponds to TRBD1 (5 bases). Trimming shortened V by 5 bases and J by 4 bases, and 20 bases separated the two germline ends. The V gene's germline CDR1 is LNHDA and CDR2 SQIVND (reference sequence). CDR3 length: 17 residues. The CDR3 DNA is TGTGCCAGTAGTGGGTGGGGCCCCGGGTCGTTCACCGGGGAGCTGTTTTTT. Translating gives CASSGWGPGSFTGELFF.

The CDR3 protein is CASSSSYNYGYTF. The CDR3 bases are TGTGCCAGCAGCTCCTCCTATAACTATGGCTACACCTTC. The chain carries TRBV7-8 and TRBJ1-2, with D unclear. The CDR3 runs to 13 residues. Germline CDR1 reads SGHVS; CDR2 reads FQNEAQ. Trimming took 4 bases from V and 1 from J, leaving 7 bases between them.

The chain combines TRBV9 with TRBJ1-6; 10 nucleotides align to TRBD1. Trimming cost V 4 bases and J 5 bases; bases outside gene matches: 9. This CDR3 region has 17 residues. CDR1 is SGDLS, CDR2 YYNGEE, per germline. The CDR3 is CASSTRDRGLDNSPLHF. The CDR3, as DNA: TGTGCCAGCAGCACCCGGGACAGGGGATTGGATAATTCACCCCTCCACTTT.

CDR3 sequence: CASSVDRDEQYF. DNA of the CDR3: TGTGCCAGCAGCGTAGACAGGGACGAGCAGTACTTC. V usage is TRBV9 and J usage is TRBJ2-7; D is possibly TRBD1 (6 bases). Trimming took 0 bases from V and 5 from J, leaving 6 bases between them. This CDR3 has 12 amino acids. The germline V gene has CDR1 SGDLS and CDR2 YYNGEE.

The rearrangement links TRBV30 to TRBJ2-7, with a tentative D call TRBD1 (6 bases). From germline, CDR1 is GTSNPN and CDR2 SVGIG (reference sequence). V was shortened by 5 bases and J by 6 bases, with 11 bases between the two germline ends. The CDR3 is 11 residues long. The CDR3 sequence: CAWGTGSEQYF. As DNA, the CDR3 is TGTGCCTGGGGTACAGGGAGCGAGCAGTACTTC.

This chain links TRBV5-1 with TRBJ1-5, with TRBD1 matching over 10 bases. Germline CDR1 SGHRS, CDR2 YFSETQ. Trimming at V came to 4 bases and at J to 7 bases, leaving 5 bases not matched to a gene. CDR3 length: 14 amino acids. This CDR3 reads CASSLTGGQQPQHF. For the CDR3, the DNA is TGCGCCAGCAGCCTGACAGGGGGCCAGCAGCCCCAGCATTTT.

The rearrangement joins TRBV5-4 to TRBJ1-1, with D possibly being TRBD1 (6 bases). V lost 0 bases and J 4 bases, leaving 7 bases between the germline ends. The CDR3 consists of 13 residues. CDR1 and CDR2 from the germline V gene are SGHNT and YYREEE (reference sequence). The CDR3 nucleotides are TGTGCCAGCAGCTTGGGAGGGGGCACTGAAGCTTTCTTT. This gives the protein CASSLGGGTEAFF.

The gene calls are TRBV10-3 and TRBJ1-3; 7 bases map to TRBD1. The germline V gene has CDR1 ENHRY and CDR2 SYGVKD. The ends lost 0 bases at V and 1 base at J; junction bases unmatched: 3. The CDR3 consists of 16 residues. CDR3 sequence reads: CAISESAGGSGNTIYF. The CDR3 nucleotides are TGTGCCATCAGTGAGTCGGCAGGGGGTTCTGGAAACACCATATATTTT.

The genes are TRBV23-1 and TRBJ1-5; D gene unclear. TRBV23-1 is an open reading frame whose function is uncertain. V was shortened by 10 bases and J by 0 bases, with 13 bases between the two germline ends. The CDR3 runs to 14 residues. CDR3 region: CAIIAPGSNQPQHF. CDR3 DNA: TGCGCCATCATTGCTCCCGGTAGCAATCAGCCCCAGCATTTT.

Comments on this clone: The sample has other DNA sequences that encode this CDR3 too. The genes are TRBV6-1 and TRBJ1-5; D not resolved. Per germline, CDR1 MNHNS and CDR2 SASEGT. This CDR3 has 14 amino acids. Trimming shortened V by 7 bases and J by 1 base, and 11 bases separated the two germline ends. The CDR3 DNA is TGTGCCAGCAACCCGACCGGGAGCAATCAGCCCCAGCATTTT. This gives the protein CASNPTGSNQPQHF.

V is TRBV5-1 and J is TRBJ2-6, with TRBD2 identical over 14 bases. The V gene end was trimmed by 4 bases and the J gene end by 2 bases; junction bases not matched to a gene: 5. The CDR3 extends over 18 amino acids. Germline lookup yields CDR1 SGHRS and CDR2 YFSETQ. As DNA, the CDR3 is TGCGCCAGCAGCCGGACTAGCGGGAGGAGCACTGGGGCCAACGTCCTGACTTTC. The encoded protein is CASSRTSGRSTGANVLTF.

The V call is TRBV5-5, the J call TRBJ1-6; 8 nucleotides line up with TRBD1. V shed 4 bases and J 9 bases; nucleotides not matched to a gene: 6. This CDR3 comprises 14 residues. Germline assignment: CDR1 SGHKS and CDR2 YYEKEE (reference sequence). The CDR3 DNA reads TGTGCCAGCAGCCCACGACAGGGGTTTTCACCCCTCCACTTT. Protein product: CASSPRQGFSPLHF.

This clone came up a few times. This sequence joins TRBV4-1 and TRBJ1-1, with D tentatively TRBD1 (6 bases). V was trimmed by 0 bases and J by 4 bases, leaving 15 bases between them. The CDR3 has 16 amino acids. The germline CDR1 and CDR2 sequences are MGHRA and YSYEKL. As DNA, the CDR3 is TGCGCCAGCAGCCAAGATTTCACAGGGATCAGCACTGAAGCTTTCTTT. This translates into CASSQDFTGISTEAFF.

The V call is TRBV5-1, the J call TRBJ2-3; 11 nucleotides line up with TRBD2. The germline V gene encodes CDR1 SGHRS and CDR2 YFSETQ. The CDR3 covers 16 residues. Trimming took 4 bases from V and 1 from J; bases not matched to a gene: 5. The CDR3 is CASSPVAGGGTDTQYF. The CDR3 DNA follows: TGCGCCAGCAGCCCAGTAGCGGGGGGGGGCACAGATACGCAGTATTTT.

The chain links TRBV5-1 to TRBJ2-1; 11 nucleotides align to TRBD2. The V gene end was trimmed by 4 bases and the J gene end by 4 bases; junction bases not matched to a gene: 7. This CDR3 has 16 amino acids. The germline CDR1 and CDR2 sequences are SGHRS and YFSETQ. The CDR3 sequence: CASSPGTSGTYNEQFF. CDR3 bases: TGCGCCAGCAGCCCCGGGACTAGCGGAACATACAATGAGCAGTTCTTC.

This clone was seen a single time. Other DNA sequences of this sample code for an identical CDR3. CDR3 region: CASSLDRGQPQHF. The DNA for the CDR3 is TGTGCCAGCAGCTTAGACAGGGGACAGCCCCAGCATTTT. This sequence joins TRBV7-2 and TRBJ1-5; 7 nucleotides agree with TRBD1. The length of the CDR3 is 13 residues. The trim removed 1 base at V and 7 bases at J, leaving 1 base unmatched. Germline V gene data show CDR1 as SGHTA and CDR2 as FQGNSA.

The V call is TRBV5-6, the J call TRBJ2-7; 10 nucleotides agree with TRBD2. The CDR3 contains 14 residues. The germline gives CDR1 SGHDT, CDR2 YYEEEE. J gave up 5 bases and V 4 bases, and 6 bases lay outside the gene matches. CDR3: CASSELAGVNEQYF. CDR3 DNA sequence: TGTGCCAGCAGCGAGCTAGCGGGAGTGAACGAGCAGTACTTC.

The CDR3 bases are TGTGCCTGGAGTTCGGGGAGCCACGAGCAGTACTTC. Protein sequence: CAWSSGSHEQYF. The V and J genes are TRBV30 and TRBJ2-7, with a possible D match to TRBD2 (5 bases). This CDR3 spans 12 amino acids. CDR1 is GTSNPN and CDR2 is SVGIG in the germline V gene (reference sequence). Deletions cut 2 bases from V and 5 bases from J, with 10 bases between.

The rearrangement joins TRBV18 to TRBJ1-1, with TRBD1 identical over 7 bases. The CDR3 contains 13 residues. Unmatched junction bases numbered 1, after V lost 5 bases and J lost 1 base. The germline CDR1 and CDR2 sequences are KGHSH and LQKENI. CDR3 in amino acids: CASSTGENTEAFF. The DNA for the CDR3 is TGTGCCAGCTCAACAGGGGAGAACACTGAAGCTTTCTTT.

The chain combines TRBV6-6 with TRBJ2-1; 7 bases align to TRBD1. The CDR3 runs to 14 residues. The germline V gene encodes CDR1 MNHNY and CDR2 SVGAGI (reference sequence). With V trimmed by 7 bases and J by 6 bases, 9 bases remained unmatched. CDR3 nucleotide sequence: TGTGCCAGCACCGACAGGGTTAGTCGCAATGAGCAGTTCTTC. It translates to CASTDRVSRNEQFF.